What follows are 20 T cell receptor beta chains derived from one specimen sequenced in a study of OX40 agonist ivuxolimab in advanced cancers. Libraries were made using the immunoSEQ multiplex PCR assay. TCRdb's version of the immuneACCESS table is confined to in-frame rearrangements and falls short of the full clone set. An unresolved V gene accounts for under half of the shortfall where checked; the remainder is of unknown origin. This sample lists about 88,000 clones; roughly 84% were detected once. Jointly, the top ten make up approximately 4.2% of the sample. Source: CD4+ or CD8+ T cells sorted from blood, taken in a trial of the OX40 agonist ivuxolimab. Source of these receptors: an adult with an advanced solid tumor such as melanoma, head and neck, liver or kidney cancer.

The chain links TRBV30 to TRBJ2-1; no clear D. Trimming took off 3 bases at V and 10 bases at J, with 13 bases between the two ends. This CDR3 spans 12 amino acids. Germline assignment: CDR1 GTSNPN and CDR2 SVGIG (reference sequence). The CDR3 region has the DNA TGTGCCTGGAGGACGAACCCTTGGGAGCAGTTCTTC. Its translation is CAWRTNPWEQFF. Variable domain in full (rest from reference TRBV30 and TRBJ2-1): SQTIHQWPATLVQPVGSPLSLECTVEGTSNPNLYWYRQAAGRGLQLLFYSVGIGQISSEVPQNLSASRPQDRQFILSSKKLLLSDSGFYLCAWRTNPWEQFFGPGTRLTVL.

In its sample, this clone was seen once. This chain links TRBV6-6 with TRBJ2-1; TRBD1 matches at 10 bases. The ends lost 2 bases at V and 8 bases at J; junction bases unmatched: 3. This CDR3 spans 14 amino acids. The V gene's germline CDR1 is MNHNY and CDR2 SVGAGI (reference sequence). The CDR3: CASSYGTGVDEQFF. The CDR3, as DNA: TGTGCCAGCAGTTACGGGACAGGGGTTGATGAGCAGTTCTTC.

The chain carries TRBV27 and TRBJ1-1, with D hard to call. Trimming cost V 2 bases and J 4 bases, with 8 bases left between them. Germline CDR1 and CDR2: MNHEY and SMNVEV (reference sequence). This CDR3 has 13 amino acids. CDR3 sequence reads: CASSLGPTTEAFF. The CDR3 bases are TGTGCCAGCAGTTTAGGTCCGACCACTGAAGCTTTCTTT.

CDR3 sequence reads: CASSSGGSSGANVLTF. The CDR3 DNA reads TGTGCCAGCAGTTCAGGGGGCAGCTCTGGGGCCAACGTCCTGACTTTC. The chain joins TRBV28 to TRBJ2-6; TRBD1 matches at 8 bases. This CDR3 region has 16 residues. V lost 4 bases, J lost 0 bases, and 2 bases stayed unmatched. CDR1 is MDHEN, CDR2 SYDVKM, per germline.

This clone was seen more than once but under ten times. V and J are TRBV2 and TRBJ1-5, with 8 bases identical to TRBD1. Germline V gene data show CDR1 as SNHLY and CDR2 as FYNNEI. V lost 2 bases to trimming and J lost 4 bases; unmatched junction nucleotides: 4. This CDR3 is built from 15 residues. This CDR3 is CASSEYDRGNQPQHF. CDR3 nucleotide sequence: TGTGCCAGCAGTGAATACGACAGGGGAAATCAGCCCCAGCATTTT. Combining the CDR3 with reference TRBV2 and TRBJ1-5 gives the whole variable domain EPEVTQTPSHQVTQMGQEVILRCVPISNHLYFYWYRQILGQKVEFLVSFYNNEISEKSEIFDDQFSVERPDGSNFTLKIRSTKLEDSAMYFCASSEYDRGNQPQHFGDGTRLSIL.

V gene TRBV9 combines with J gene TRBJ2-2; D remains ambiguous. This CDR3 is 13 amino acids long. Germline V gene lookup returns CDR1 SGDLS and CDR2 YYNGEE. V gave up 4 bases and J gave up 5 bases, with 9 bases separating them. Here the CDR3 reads CASSPPRTGELFF. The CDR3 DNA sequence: TGTGCCAGCAGCCCCCCCCGGACCGGGGAGCTGTTTTTT.

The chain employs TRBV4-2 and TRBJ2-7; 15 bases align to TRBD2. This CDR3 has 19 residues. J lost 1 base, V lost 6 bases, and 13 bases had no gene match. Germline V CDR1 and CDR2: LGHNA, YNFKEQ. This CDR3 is CASSHPRTSGRADSYEQYF. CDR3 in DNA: TGTGCCAGCAGTCACCCCCGGACTAGCGGGAGGGCCGATTCCTACGAGCAGTACTTC.

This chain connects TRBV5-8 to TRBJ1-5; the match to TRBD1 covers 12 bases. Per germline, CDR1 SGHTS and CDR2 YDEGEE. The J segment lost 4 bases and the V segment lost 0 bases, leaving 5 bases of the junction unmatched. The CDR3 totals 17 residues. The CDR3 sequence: CASSLGDRGHRNQPQHF. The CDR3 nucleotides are TGTGCCAGCAGCTTGGGGGACAGGGGGCATCGAAATCAGCCCCAGCATTTT. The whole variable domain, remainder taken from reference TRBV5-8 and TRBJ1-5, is EAGVTQSPTHLIKTRGQQATLRCSPISGHTSVYWYQQALGLGLQFLLWYDEGEERNRGNFPPRFSGRQFPNYSSELNVNALELEDSALYLCASSLGDRGHRNQPQHFGDGTRLSIL.

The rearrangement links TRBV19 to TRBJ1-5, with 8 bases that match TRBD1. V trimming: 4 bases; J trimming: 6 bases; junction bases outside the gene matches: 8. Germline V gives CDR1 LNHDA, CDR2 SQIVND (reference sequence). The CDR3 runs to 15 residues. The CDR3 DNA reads TGTGCCAGTAGTAAGACAGGGGTGGGGGGTCAGCCCCAGCATTTT. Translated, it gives CASSKTGVGGQPQHF.

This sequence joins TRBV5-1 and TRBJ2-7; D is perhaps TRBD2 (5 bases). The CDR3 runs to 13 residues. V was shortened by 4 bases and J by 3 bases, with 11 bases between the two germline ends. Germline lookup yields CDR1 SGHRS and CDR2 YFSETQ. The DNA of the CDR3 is TGCGCCAGCAGCCCGGAGGTGGGCTACGAGCAGTACTTC. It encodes CASSPEVGYEQYF. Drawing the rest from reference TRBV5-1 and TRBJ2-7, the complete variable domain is KAGVTQTPRYLIKTRGQQVTLSCSPISGHRSVSWYQQTPGQGLQFLFEYFSETQRNKGNFPGRFSGRQFSNSRSEMNVSTLELGDSALYLCASSPEVGYEQYFGPGTRLTVT.

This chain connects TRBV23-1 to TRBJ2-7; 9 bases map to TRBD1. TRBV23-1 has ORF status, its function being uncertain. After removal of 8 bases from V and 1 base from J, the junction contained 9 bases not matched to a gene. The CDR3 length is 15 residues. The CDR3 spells CASYKWTGVSYEQYF. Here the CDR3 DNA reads TGCGCCAGCTACAAGTGGACAGGGGTATCCTACGAGCAGTACTTC.

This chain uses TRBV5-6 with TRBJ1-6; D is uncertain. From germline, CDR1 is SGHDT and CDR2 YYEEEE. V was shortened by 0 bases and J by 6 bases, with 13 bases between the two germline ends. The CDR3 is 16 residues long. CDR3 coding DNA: TGTGCCAGCAGCTTGGGCCCATCGTCCATTAATTCACCCCTCCACTTT. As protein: CASSLGPSSINSPLHF.

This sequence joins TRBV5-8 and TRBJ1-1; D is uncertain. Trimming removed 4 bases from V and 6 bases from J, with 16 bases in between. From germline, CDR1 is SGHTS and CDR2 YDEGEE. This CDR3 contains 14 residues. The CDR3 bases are TGTGCCAGCAGCCCTGATAGGGAAGCATCTGAAGCTTTCTTT. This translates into CASSPDREASEAFF.

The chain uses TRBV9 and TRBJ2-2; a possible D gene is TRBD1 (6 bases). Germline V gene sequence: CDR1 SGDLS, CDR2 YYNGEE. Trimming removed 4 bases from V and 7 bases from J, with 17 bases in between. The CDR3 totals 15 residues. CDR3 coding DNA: TGTGCCAGCAGCTTCACCGGGACACGGGGCGGGGAGCTGTTTTTT. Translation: CASSFTGTRGGELFF.

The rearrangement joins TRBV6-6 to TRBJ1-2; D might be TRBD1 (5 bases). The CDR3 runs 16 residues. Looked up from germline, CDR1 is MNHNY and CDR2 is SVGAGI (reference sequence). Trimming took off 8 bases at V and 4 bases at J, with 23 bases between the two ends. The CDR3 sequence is CASVFTGTSTFYGYTF. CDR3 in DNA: TGTGCCAGCGTTTTTACCGGGACTTCTACTTTCTATGGCTACACCTTC.

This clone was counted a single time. The chain's CDR3 is CASSLGTTSYNEQFF. DNA of the CDR3: TGCGCCAGCAGCTTGGGGACTACGTCCTACAATGAGCAGTTCTTC. The V and J genes are TRBV5-1 and TRBJ2-1; weak D call: TRBD2 (6 bases). Germline CDR1 and CDR2: SGHRS and YFSETQ. The V gene lost 0 bases and the J gene lost 1 base, with 8 bases spanning the gap. CDR3 size: 15 residues.

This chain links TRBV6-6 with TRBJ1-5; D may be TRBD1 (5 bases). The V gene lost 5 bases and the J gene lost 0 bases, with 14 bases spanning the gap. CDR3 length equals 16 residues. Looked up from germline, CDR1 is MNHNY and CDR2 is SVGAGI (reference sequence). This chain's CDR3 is CASSLGRDVSNQPQHF. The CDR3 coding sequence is TGTGCCAGCAGTCTGGGTAGGGACGTTAGCAATCAGCCCCAGCATTTT.

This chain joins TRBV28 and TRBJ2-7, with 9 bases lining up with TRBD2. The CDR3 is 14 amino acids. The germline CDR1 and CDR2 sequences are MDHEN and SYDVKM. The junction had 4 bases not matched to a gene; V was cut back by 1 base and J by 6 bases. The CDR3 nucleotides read TGTGCCAGCAGTTTATCAGCGGGAGGTACCGAGCAGTACTTC. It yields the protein CASSLSAGGTEQYF.

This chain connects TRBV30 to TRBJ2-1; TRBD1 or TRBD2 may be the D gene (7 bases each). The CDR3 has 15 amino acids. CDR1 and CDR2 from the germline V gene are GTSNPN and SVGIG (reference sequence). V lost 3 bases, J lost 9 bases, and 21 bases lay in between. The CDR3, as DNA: TGTGCCTGGAGCCCCGGGGGGACAGCAAGGTTTGAGCAGTTCTTC. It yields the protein CAWSPGGTARFEQFF.

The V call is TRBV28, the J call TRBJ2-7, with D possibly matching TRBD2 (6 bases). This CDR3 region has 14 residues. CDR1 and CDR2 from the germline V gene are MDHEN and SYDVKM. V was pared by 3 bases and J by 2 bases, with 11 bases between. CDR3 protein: CASSLGGTAYEQYF. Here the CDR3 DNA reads TGTGCCAGCAGTTTGGGCGGGACCGCCTACGAGCAGTACTTC.